In this sample, the clone carrying this T cell receptor (beta chain) turned up once. What it recognizes is unknown. The data were produced by immunoSEQ multiplex PCR, yet TCRdb's version contains in-frame clones alone and is incomplete. The sample lists around 70,000 clones, roughly nine tenths seen once, with approximately 3% in the top ten. The data derive from a study of cytotoxic CD8 clonotypes in ibrutinib-treated CLL. Study observations and caveats: Measured clonality at baseline was greater than in age-matched healthy donors and tracked with circulating CD8+ T-cell counts. Clonality, elevated at ibrutinib response, dropped back toward baseline at progression. Public clonotypes were seen rarely and were contracted or stable on treatment.

This CDR3 has 16 residues. Germline V gene data show CDR1 as SGHRS and CDR2 as YFSETQ. Trimming left V 7 bases short and J 0 bases short, with 19 bases between. V gene TRBV5-1 combines with J gene TRBJ1-1, with D tentatively TRBD1 (6 bases). The clonotype comes from a human donor with chronic lymphocytic leukemia. The material was PBMCs, obtained after 12 months of ibrutinib treatment. The CDR3 protein is CASGPGHRQLNTEAFF. CDR3 DNA: TGCGCCAGCGGGCCGGGACACCGACAACTGAACACTGAAGCTTTCTTT.